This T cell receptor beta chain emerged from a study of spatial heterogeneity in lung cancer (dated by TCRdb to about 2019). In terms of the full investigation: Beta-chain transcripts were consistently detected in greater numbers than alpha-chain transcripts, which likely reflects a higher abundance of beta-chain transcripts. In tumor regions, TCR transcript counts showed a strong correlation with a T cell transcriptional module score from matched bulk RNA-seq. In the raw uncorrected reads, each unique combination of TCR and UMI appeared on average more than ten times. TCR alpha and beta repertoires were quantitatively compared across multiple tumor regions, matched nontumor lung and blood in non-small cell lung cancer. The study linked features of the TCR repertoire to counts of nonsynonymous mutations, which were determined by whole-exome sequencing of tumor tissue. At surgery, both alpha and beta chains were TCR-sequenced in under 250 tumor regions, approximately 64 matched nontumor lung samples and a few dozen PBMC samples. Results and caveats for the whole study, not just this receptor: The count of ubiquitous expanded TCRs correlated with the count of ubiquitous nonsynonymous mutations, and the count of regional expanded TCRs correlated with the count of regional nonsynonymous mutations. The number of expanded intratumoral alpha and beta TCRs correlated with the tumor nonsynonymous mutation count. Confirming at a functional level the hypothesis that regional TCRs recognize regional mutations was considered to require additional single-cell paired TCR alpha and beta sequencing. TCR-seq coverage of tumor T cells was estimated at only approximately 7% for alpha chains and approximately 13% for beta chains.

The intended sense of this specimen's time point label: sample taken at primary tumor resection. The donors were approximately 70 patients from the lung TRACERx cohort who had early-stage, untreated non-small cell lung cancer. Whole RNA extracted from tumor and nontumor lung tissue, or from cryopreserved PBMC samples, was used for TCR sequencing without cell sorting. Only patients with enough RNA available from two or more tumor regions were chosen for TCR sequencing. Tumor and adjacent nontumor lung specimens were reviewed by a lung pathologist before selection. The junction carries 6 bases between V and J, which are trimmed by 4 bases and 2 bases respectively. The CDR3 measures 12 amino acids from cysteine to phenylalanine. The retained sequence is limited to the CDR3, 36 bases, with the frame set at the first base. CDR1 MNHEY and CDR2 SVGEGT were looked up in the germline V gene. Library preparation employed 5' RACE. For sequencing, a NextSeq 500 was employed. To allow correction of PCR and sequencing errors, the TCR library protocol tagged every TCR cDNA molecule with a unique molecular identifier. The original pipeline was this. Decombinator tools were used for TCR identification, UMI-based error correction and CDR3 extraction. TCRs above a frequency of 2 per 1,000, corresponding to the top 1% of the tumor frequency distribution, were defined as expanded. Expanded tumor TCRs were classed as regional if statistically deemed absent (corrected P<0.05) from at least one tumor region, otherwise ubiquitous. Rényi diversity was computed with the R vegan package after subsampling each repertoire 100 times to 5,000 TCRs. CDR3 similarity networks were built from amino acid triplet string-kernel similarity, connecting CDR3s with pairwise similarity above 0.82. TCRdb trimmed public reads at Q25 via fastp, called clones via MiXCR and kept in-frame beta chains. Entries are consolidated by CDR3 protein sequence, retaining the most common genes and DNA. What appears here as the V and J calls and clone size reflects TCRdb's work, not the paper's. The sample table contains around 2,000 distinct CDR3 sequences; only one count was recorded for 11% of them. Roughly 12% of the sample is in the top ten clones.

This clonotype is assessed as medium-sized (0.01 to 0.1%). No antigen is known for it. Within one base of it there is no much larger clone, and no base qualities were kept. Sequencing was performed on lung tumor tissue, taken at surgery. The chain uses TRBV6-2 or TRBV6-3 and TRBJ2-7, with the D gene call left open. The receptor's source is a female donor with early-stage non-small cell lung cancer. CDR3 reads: CASSFVPYEQYF. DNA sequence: TGTGCCAGCAGTTTCGTACCCTACGAGCAGTACTTC.